This TCR beta chain was retrieved from a study of early T cells in non-severe SARS-CoV-2 infection. For the study at large: Sequencing of bulk RNA from unsorted whole blood was done, without chain pairing. General observations from the study: Matching with VDJdb favored anti-spike CD8 responses (missing private and CD4 specificities).

Note on this clonotype: The antigen remains unidentified.

Germline V gives CDR1 LGHDT, CDR2 YNNKEL (reference sequence). The CDR3 extends over 11 amino acids. Trimming took 5 bases from V and 8 from J, leaving 7 bases between them. The TCR library protocol attached unique molecular identifiers to the individual cDNA molecules. TCRdb used MiXCR to reprocess the 5' RACE reads, holding one entry per CDR3 protein. The top ten hold around 3.6% of the sample, which has around 82,000 distinct CDR3 sequences, approximately 12% seen once. Sequencing was done on a sample of whole blood. V is TRBV3-1 and J is TRBJ2-1; no definite D call. This TCR was recovered from an adult who was a healthcare worker with PCR-confirmed SARS-CoV-2 infection or an uninfected control (not recorded which). Written as DNA, the CDR3 is TGTGCCAGCAGCGCGCGCTATGAGCAGTTCTTC. It translates to CASSARYEQFF.